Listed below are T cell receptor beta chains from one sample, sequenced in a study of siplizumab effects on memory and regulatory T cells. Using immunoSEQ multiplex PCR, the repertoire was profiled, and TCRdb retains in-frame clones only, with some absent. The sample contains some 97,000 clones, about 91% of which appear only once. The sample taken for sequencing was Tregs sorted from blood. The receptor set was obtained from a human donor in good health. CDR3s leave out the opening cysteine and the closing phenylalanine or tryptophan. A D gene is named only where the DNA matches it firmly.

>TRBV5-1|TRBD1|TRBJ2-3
ASSHGQASDTQY
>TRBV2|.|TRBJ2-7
ASSEAPIPGGRSYEQY
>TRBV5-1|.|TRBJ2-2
ASSSGRNTGELF
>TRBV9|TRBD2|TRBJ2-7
ASSVEAGPIYEQY
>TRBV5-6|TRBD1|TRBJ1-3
ASSLARGYGNTIY
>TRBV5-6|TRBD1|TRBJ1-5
ASSPGTGSNQPQH
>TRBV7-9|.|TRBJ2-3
ASTTGKARTDTQY
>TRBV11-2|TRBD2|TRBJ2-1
ASSLLAGVHNEQF
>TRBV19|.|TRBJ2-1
ASSIRGNFQGGNEQF
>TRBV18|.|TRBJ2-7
ASSPGSSYEQY
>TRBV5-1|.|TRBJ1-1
ASSLVGSQTEAF
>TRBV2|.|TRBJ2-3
ASSGQRDTQY
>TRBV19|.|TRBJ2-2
ASPQGGTGELF
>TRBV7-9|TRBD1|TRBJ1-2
ASSGTGTDYGYT